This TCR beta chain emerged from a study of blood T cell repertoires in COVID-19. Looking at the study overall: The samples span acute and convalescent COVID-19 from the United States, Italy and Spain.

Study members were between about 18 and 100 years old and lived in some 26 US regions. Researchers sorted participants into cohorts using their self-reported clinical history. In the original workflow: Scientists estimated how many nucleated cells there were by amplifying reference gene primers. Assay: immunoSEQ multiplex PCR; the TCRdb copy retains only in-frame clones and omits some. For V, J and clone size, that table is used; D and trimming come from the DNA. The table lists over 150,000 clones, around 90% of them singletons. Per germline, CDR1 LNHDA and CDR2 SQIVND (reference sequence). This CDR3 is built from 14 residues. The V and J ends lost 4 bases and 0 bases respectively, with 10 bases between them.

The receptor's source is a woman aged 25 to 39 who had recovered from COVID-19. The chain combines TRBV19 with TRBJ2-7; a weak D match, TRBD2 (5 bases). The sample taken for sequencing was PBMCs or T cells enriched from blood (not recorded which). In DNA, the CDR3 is TGTGCCAGTAGTACCCCCGGGATCTCCTACGAGCAGTACTTC. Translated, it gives CASSTPGISYEQYF. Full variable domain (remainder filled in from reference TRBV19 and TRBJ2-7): DGGITQSPKYLFRKEGQNVTLSCEQNLNHDAMYWYRQDPGQGLRLIYYSQIVNDFQKGDIAEGYSVSREKKESFPLTVTSAQKNPTAFYLCASSTPGISYEQYFGPGTRLTVT.